The clone carrying this T cell receptor beta chain was observed a single time. Its antigen is unknown. Authors' analysis steps: From ImmunoSEQ came sequences covering only the junction and carrying no quality scores, so filtering differed. The data were produced by immunoSEQ multiplex PCR, yet TCRdb's version contains in-frame clones alone and is incomplete. The V and J calls and clone size are taken from that table; D and trimming were inferred from the DNA. Of about 490,000 clones detected, around 78% appear once; the ten largest clones hold over 10%. Genomic DNA for unsorted samples, which was extracted with the QIAamp DNA Blood Mini kit, came from around 93 million PBMCs. This CDR3 has 17 residues. The V and J ends lost 3 bases and 0 bases respectively, with 15 bases between them. In germline, CDR1 is SGDLS, CDR2 YYNGEE. The source of the sample is a study of shared clonotypes between healthy human individuals.

Findings and limits, study-wide: Sampling covered nothing but blood. Tissue TCR repertoires likely differ from those found in blood. Donor clonotype sharing was expected to depend on sequencing depth.

This rearrangement joins TRBV9 to TRBJ2-2; tentatively, D is TRBD1 (5 bases). The specimen was PBMCs. The sequence derives from a woman aged 40 to 50 in good health. Some clones in this sample may be carry-over from other donors' samples. CDR3 DNA: TGTGCCAGCAGCGCCCCTCATGGGGCCTCGAACACCGGGGAGCTGTTTTTT. Translation gives CASSAPHGASNTGELFF.